This TCR beta chain stems from a study of blood T cell repertoires in COVID-19. Only in-frame clones appear in the TCRdb table, and some are missing; sequencing was by immunoSEQ multiplex PCR. The data contain 250,000 to 300,000 clones, roughly nine tenths of them singletons. Within 2 weeks of study entry, exposed participants had contacted a PCR-confirmed or clinician-diagnosed COVID-19 case. This clone was seen many times. The length of the CDR3 is 14 residues. Per the germline V gene, CDR1 is SGHRS and CDR2 is YFSETQ. With 7 bases clipped from V and 5 bases from J, the junction kept 11 bases outside the gene matches.

The clonotype comes from a woman in her forties or fifties who had been exposed to COVID-19. Sequenced material: PBMCs or T cells enriched from blood (not recorded which). The chain is built from TRBV5-1 and TRBJ1-2, with TRBD1 identical over 7 bases. This chain's CDR3 is CASGDTAGGYGYTF. In DNA form, the CDR3 reads TGCGCCAGCGGTGACACTGCAGGGGGGTATGGCTACACCTTC.